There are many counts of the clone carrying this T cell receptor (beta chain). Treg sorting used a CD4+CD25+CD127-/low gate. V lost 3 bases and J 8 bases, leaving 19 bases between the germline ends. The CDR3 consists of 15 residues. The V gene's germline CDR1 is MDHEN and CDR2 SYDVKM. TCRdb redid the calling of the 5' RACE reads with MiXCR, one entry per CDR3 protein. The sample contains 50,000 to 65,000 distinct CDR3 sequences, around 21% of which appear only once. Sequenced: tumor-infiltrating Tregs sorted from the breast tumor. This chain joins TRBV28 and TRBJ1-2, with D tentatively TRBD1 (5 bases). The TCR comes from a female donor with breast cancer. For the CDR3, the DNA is TGTGCCAGCAGTTTGCGGAGGGGAGGCTCCAGGGGCTACACCTTC. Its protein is CASSLRRGGSRGYTF.